This T cell receptor beta chain is from a study of OX40 agonist ivuxolimab in advanced cancers. About the study: An agonistic anti-OX40 (CD134) antibody, ivuxolimab, was used to treat the patients.

Patients who had autoimmune disease history or got systemic immunosuppression were left out. Findings and caveats of the study: Also present in some nonresponders was a low level of normalized T-cell clonal expansion. Expanded clones were, on average, more numerous among CD8+ T cells than CD4+.

A note on this clone: Its antigen is not identified.

Libraries were prepared by immunoSEQ multiplex PCR; TCRdb keeps only in-frame clonotypes and omits some of them. This sample carries approximately 100,000 clones, roughly 90% of them seen once, and the ten largest clones take 0.79%. The CDR3 loop spans 15 amino acids. Germline V gene data show CDR1 as KGHSH and CDR2 as LQKENI. V was clipped by 1 base and J by 0 bases, with 9 bases between them. The TCR was taken from an adult with an advanced solid tumor such as melanoma, head and neck, liver or kidney cancer. Sequenced here: CD4+ or CD8+ T cells sorted from blood, sampled in a trial of the OX40 agonist ivuxolimab. V and J are TRBV18 and TRBJ1-1; D is possibly TRBD1 (6 bases). CDR3: CASSPRGAMNTEAFF. Written as DNA, the CDR3 is TGTGCCAGCTCACCACGGGGGGCTATGAACACTGAAGCTTTCTTT.